This TCR beta chain was recorded in a study of technical replicates of blood from a few donors (dated by TCRdb to the late 2010s). The CDR3 sequence holds 17 residues, the cysteine and phenylalanine included. Of the read, only the CDR3 DNA is kept; its 51 bases are in frame from base 1. The germline V gene gives CDR1 as SGHAT and CDR2 as FQNNGV. Trimming at the junction amounts to 1 base on V and 2 bases on J, and the germline ends lie 16 bases apart. Receptor libraries were prepared by the immunoSEQ multiplex PCR assay. TCRdb limited this immuneACCESS table to in-frame rearrangements with V and J called. A share of clones is missing; checked studies link under half to unresolved V genes, and the rest is unexplained. Within this sample are over 60,000 clones, with 89% of them counted one time only. Approximately 5% of the sample rests with the top ten. In the case of this clone: Which antigen it targets is not known. No base-level quality is on record; no much larger clone is a single base apart.

The clonotype comes from a human donor in good health. Some clones in this sample may be carry-over from other donors' samples. The sequence joins TRBV11-2 to TRBJ2-3; perhaps TRBD2 is the D gene, with 6 bases matching. Material: PBMCs. The CDR3 reads CASSLAVWGGVTDTQYF. The nucleotides read TGTGCCAGCAGCTTAGCGGTCTGGGGCGGGGTCACAGATACGCAGTATTTT. Full variable domain (CDR3 extended with the reference TRBV11-2 and TRBJ2-3 proteins): EAGVAQSPRYKIIEKRQSVAFWCNPISGHATLYWYQQILGQGPKLLIQFQNNGVVDDSQLPKDRFSAERLKGVDSTLKIQPAKLEDSAVYLCASSLAVWGGVTDTQYFGPGTRLTVL.